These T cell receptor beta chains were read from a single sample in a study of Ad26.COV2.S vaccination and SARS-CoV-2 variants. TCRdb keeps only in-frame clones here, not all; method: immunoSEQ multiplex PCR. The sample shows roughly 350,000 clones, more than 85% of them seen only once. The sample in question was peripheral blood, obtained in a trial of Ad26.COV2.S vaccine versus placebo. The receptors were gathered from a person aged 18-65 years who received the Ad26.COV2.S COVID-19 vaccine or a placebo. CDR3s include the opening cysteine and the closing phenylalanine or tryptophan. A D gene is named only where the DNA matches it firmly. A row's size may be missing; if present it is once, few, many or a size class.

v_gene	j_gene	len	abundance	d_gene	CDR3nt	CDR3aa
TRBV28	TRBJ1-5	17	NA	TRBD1	TGTGCCAGCAGATCGAGATACCGACAGGGCCAGGCTCAGCCCCAGCATTTT	CASRSRYRQGQAQPQHF
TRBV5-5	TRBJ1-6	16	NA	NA	TGTGCCAGCAGCTCGAAACCCGGGTGGGTTAATTCACCCCTCCACTTT	CASSSKPGWVNSPLHF
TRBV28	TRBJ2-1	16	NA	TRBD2	TGTGCCAGCAGTCCTCTAGCGGCTCTCTCCTACAATGAGCAGTTCTTC	CASSPLAALSYNEQFF
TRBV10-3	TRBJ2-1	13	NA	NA	TGTGCCATCAGTGAGTATAATGGGGTTGAGCAGTTCTTC	CAISEYNGVEQFF
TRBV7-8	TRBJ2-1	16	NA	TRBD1	TGTGCCAGCAGCGCGCGGACAGGGGGCTCCTACAATGAGCAGTTCTTC	CASSARTGGSYNEQFF
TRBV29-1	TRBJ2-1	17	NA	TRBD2	TGCAGCGTTTCCGGGACTAGCATACCTCACTCCTACAATGAGCAGTTCTTC	CSVSGTSIPHSYNEQFF
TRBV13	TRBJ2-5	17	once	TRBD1	TGTGCCAGCAGCAGACAAATGCAACAGGGGGCAGGGGAGACCCAGTACTTC	CASSRQMQQGAGETQYF
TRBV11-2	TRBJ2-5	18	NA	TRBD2	TGTGCCAGCAGCTTAGTAATGGGGGCTAGCGGGAACCAAGAGACCCAGTACTTC	CASSLVMGASGNQETQYF
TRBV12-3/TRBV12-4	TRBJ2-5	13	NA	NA	TGTGCCAGCAGTTACAGGGATCGAGAGACCCAGTACTTC	CASSYRDRETQYF
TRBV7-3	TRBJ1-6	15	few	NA	TGTGCCAGCAGCCCGTCGGCAGGGAGGAATTCACCCCTCCACTTT	CASSPSAGRNSPLHF
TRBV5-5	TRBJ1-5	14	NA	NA	TGTGCCAGCAGTTGGAATGAAGGCAATCAGCCCCAGCATTTT	CASSWNEGNQPQHF
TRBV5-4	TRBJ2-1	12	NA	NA	TGTGCCAGCAGCTTTTTAGGCAATGAGCAGTTCTTC	CASSFLGNEQFF
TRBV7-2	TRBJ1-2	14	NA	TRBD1	TGTGCCAGCAGCGGAGGACAGGGGATGTATGGCTACACCTTC	CASSGGQGMYGYTF
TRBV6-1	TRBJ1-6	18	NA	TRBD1	TGTGCCAGCAGTGAATACCAGACAGGGGCGCCGCGTAATTCACCCCTCCACTTT	CASSEYQTGAPRNSPLHF
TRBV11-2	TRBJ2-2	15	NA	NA	TGTGCCAGCAGCTTGCAGGACCTGAACACCGGGGAGCTGTTTTTT	CASSLQDLNTGELFF
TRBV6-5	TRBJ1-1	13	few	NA	TGTGCCAGCAGTTACGACCAGAACACTGAAGCTTTCTTT	CASSYDQNTEAFF
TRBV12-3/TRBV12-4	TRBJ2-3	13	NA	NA	TGTGCCAGCAATTTCGGTAGCACAGATACGCAGTATTTT	CASNFGSTDTQYF
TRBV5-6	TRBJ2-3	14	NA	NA	TGTGCCAGCAGCTTCGGGGGGCAGAAGGATACGCAGTATTTT	CASSFGGQKDTQYF
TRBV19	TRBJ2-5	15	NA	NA	TGTGCCAGTAAAGCTCACCGGGACGGCCAAGAGACCCAGTACTTC	CASKAHRDGQETQYF
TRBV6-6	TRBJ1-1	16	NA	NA	TGTGCCAGCCGTGGGCTTACTTCGGGAAAGAACACTGAAGCTTTCTTT	CASRGLTSGKNTEAFF
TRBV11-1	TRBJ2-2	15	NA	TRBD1	TGTGCCAGCAGTTCCGGGACAGGGATTCCCGGGGAGCTGTTTTTT	CASSSGTGIPGELFF
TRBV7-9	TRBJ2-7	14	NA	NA	TGTGCCAGCAGCTTGAGGGAACGGTCCTACGAGCAGTACTTC	CASSLRERSYEQYF
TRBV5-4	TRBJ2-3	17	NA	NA	TGTGCCAGCAGCCCCCCCGGTGGGGACGGAGACACAGATACGCAGTATTTT	CASSPPGGDGDTDTQYF
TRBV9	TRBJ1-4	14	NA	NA	TGTGCCAGCAGCGCCCGCGGAGAAAATGAAAAACTGTTTTTT	CASSARGENEKLFF
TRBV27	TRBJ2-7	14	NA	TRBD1	TGTGCCAGCAGTTCGGGACAGGGACCCTACGAGCAGTACTTC	CASSSGQGPYEQYF
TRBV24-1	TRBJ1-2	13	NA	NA	TGTGCCACCAGTGACAGGGAGAACTATGGCTACACCTTC	CATSDRENYGYTF
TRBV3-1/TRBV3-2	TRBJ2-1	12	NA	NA	TGTGCCAGCAGCCGTATCGGGAATGAGCAGTTCTTC	CASSRIGNEQFF
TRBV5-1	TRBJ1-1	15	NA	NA	TGCGCCAGCAGCCTAAGGGAGGGGCGGAACACTGAAGCTTTCTTT	CASSLREGRNTEAFF
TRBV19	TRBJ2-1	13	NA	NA	TGTGCCAGCGGGGGGACAGGCTACAATGAGCAGTTCTTC	CASGGTGYNEQFF
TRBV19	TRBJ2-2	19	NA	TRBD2	TGTGCCAGTAGTATAGACGGCCCGACTAGCGGGACCTACACCGGGGAGCTGTTTTTT	CASSIDGPTSGTYTGELFF
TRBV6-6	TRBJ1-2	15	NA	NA	TGTGCCAGCAGTTACTCTAACCGCAGGGAAGATGGCTACACCTTC	CASSYSNRREDGYTF
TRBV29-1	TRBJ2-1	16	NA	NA	TGCAGCGTTGTGTCAAACGGGTTGAGCTCCTACAATGAGCAGTTCTTC	CSVVSNGLSSYNEQFF
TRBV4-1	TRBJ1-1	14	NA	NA	TGCGCCAGCAGCCAAGATGTCAGGGGAATTCTAGCTTTCTTT	CASSQDVRGILAFF
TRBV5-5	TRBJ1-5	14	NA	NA	TGTGCCAGCAGCTTGGACAGGGATTATCAGCCCCAGCATTTT	CASSLDRDYQPQHF
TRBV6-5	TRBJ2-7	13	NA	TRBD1	TGTGCCAGCAGACCAGGACAGGGGAACGAGCAGTACTTC	CASRPGQGNEQYF
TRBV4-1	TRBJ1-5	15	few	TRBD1	TGCGCCAGCAGCTTACTTGACAGGGGGAATCAGCCCCAGCATTTT	CASSLLDRGNQPQHF
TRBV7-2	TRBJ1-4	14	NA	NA	TGTGCCAGCAGCGGCAAAGGGGGAAGCGAAAAACTGTTTTTT	CASSGKGGSEKLFF
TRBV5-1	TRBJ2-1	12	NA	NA	TGCGCCAGCAGCACCTCTGGGACAAGGTCGTTCTTC	CASSTSGTRSFF
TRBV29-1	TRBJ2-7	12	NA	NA	TGCAGCGTTGTCGGTGACTCCTACGAGCAGTACTTC	CSVVGDSYEQYF
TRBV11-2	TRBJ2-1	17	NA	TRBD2	TGTGCCAGCAGCTTCGGGACTAGCGGGCTCTCCTACAATGAGCAGTTCTTC	CASSFGTSGLSYNEQFF
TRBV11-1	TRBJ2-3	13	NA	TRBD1	TGTGCCAGCAGCCGGACAGGGTCAGATACGCAGTATTTT	CASSRTGSDTQYF
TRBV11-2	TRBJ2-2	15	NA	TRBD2	TGTGCCAGCAGCCAGGGACTAGCGGGAGTCGGGGAGCTGTTTTTT	CASSQGLAGVGELFF
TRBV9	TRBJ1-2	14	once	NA	TGTGCCAGCACCTCTCGGGGGGGAGGTTATGGCTACACCTTC	CASTSRGGGYGYTF
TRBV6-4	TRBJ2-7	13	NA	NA	TGTGCCAGCAGTGACTCGCCCGGGGCACGAATGTACTTC	CASSDSPGARMYF
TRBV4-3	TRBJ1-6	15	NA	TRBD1	TGCGCCAGCAGTTATATCGACAGGGTTGATTCACCCCTCCACTTT	CASSYIDRVDSPLHF
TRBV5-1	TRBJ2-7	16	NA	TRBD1	TGCGCCAGCAGCTTGGGTTTACGGGACAGGGTCTACGAGCAGTACTTC	CASSLGLRDRVYEQYF
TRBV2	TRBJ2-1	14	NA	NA	TGTGCCAGCAGTGAAAAGGGGGGTTTCAATGAGCAGTTCTTC	CASSEKGGFNEQFF
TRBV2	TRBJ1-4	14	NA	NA	TGTGCCAGCAGTGTTGACAGAACTAATGAAAAACTGTTTTTT	CASSVDRTNEKLFF
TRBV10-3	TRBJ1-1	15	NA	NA	TGTGCCATAAGGAACGGGGGAAAGGCTGGCAATGAAGCTTTCTTT	CAIRNGGKAGNEAFF
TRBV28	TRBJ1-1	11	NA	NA	TGTGCCAGCAGTAAGGGCCCTGAAGCTTTCTTT	CASSKGPEAFF
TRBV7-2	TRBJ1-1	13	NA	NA	TGTGCCAGCAGCTTGCGACACGCAGATGAAGCTTTCTTT	CASSLRHADEAFF
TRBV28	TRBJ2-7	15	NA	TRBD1	TGTGCCAGCAGTCCTCCCGGGACAGGGAAATACGAGCAGTACTTC	CASSPPGTGKYEQYF
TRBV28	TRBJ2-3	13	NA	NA	TGTGCCAGCAGTCGCGACGGCACAGATACGCAGTATTTT	CASSRDGTDTQYF
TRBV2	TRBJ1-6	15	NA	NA	TGTGCCAGCAGTGAACAAGGTCCGTTTAATTCACCCCTCCACTTT	CASSEQGPFNSPLHF